The 18 T cell receptor beta chains below come from one sample, sequenced in a study of blood T cell repertoires in COVID-19 (dated by TCRdb to the early 2020s). The library was made by the immunoSEQ multiplex PCR assay. This is the immuneACCESS table as TCRdb keeps it, with only in-frame sequences that have V and J called. A part of the clones is gone; compared with another copy, unresolved V genes explain less than half, and the rest is unexplained. Counted in this sample were about 170,000 clones; less than 85% of them appeared once. The ten biggest clones cover around 3.2% of the sample. Sequencing was carried out using peripheral blood. Receptors originate from a human donor with acute or convalescent COVID-19. The donor label of this sample is uncertain.

The chain joins TRBV11-3 to TRBJ2-2; maybe TRBD1 (5 bases). CDR3 length: 14 amino acids. V shed 0 bases and J shed 5 bases, with 7 bases lying between them. Germline V lookup: CDR1 SGHNT, CDR2 YENEEA. The CDR3 spells CASSLERTTGELFF. The CDR3 DNA is TGTGCCAGCAGCTTAGAGCGGACAACCGGGGAGCTGTTTTTT.

CDR3 nucleotide sequence: TGTGCCATCAGTGTTGGGACAGCGAATTACGAGCAGTACTTC. Translating it yields CAISVGTANYEQYF. The chain employs TRBV10-3 and TRBJ2-7; 7 positions match TRBD1. J was trimmed by 4 bases and V by 4 bases; bases with no gene match: 7. The CDR3 spans 14 residues. Germline values: CDR1 ENHRY, CDR2 SYGVKD.

The chain links TRBV25-1 to TRBJ1-2, with a tentative D call TRBD1 (6 bases). CDR3 length equals 14 residues. V lost 4 bases and J 1 base, leaving 10 bases between the germline ends. Germline CDR1 MGHDK, CDR2 SYGVNS. CDR3 sequence reads: CASSGAGVNYGYTF. CDR3 in DNA: TGTGCCAGCAGTGGGGCAGGGGTTAACTATGGCTACACCTTC.

The V and J genes are TRBV7-8 and TRBJ2-7; D ambiguous. The CDR3 spans 13 residues. The germline V gene encodes CDR1 SGHVS and CDR2 FQNEAQ. Trimming removed 9 bases at V and 0 bases at J, with 12 bases between. The CDR3 coding sequence is TGTGCCAGTAGGTTCCCTAGCTCCTACGAGCAGTACTTC. Translation: CASRFPSSYEQYF.

This clone appeared once. The genes are TRBV5-1 and TRBJ2-3, with 10 bases matching TRBD2. Germline CDR1 reads SGHRS; CDR2 reads YFSETQ. V was pared by 3 bases and J by 4 bases, with 14 bases of the junction left unmatched. This CDR3 is built from 18 residues. CDR3 loop: CASSSPSGGAPGADTQYF. CDR3 in DNA: TGCGCCAGCAGCTCCCCTAGCGGGGGAGCGCCGGGTGCAGATACGCAGTATTTT. The full variable domain, its missing parts supplied by reference TRBV5-1 and TRBJ2-3, is KAGVTQTPRYLIKTRGQQVTLSCSPISGHRSVSWYQQTPGQGLQFLFEYFSETQRNKGNFPGRFSGRQFSNSRSEMNVSTLELGDSALYLCASSSPSGGAPGADTQYFGPGTRLTVL.

V usage is TRBV18 and J usage is TRBJ2-5; TRBD2 agrees at 10 bases. CDR1 is KGHSH, CDR2 LQKENI, per germline. The ends lost 3 bases at V and 2 bases at J; junction bases unmatched: 6. This CDR3 spans 16 amino acids. CDR3 amino acids: CASSPTLLAGQETQYF. In DNA, the CDR3 is TGTGCCAGCTCACCGACACTACTAGCGGGGCAAGAGACCCAGTACTTC.

The rearrangement uses TRBV18 and TRBJ1-1; possibly TRBD1 for D (6 bases). This CDR3 contains 13 residues. The germline gives CDR1 KGHSH, CDR2 LQKENI. V lost 5 bases, J lost 6 bases, and 13 bases lay in between. CDR3 region: CASSTQGSAEAFF. The CDR3 DNA sequence: TGTGCCAGCTCAACCCAGGGGTCTGCTGAAGCTTTCTTT.

The rearrangement uses TRBV7-9 and TRBJ2-1; 13 bases match TRBD2. The CDR3 spans 14 residues. Germline V gene data show CDR1 as SEHNR and CDR2 as FQNEAQ (reference sequence). Trimming at V came to 5 bases and at J to 10 bases, leaving 5 bases not matched to a gene. CDR3 in DNA: TGTGCCAGCAGCGCGGGACTAGCGGGGAACGAGCAGTTCTTC. Its protein product is CASSAGLAGNEQFF. Full variable domain (rest looked up from reference TRBV7-9 and TRBJ2-1): DTGVSQNPRHKITKRGQNVTFRCDPISEHNRLYWYRQTLGQGPEFLTYFQNEAQLEKSRLLSDRFSAERPKGSFSTLEIQRTEQGDSAMYLCASSAGLAGNEQFFGPGTRLTVL.

The chain carries TRBV4-1 and TRBJ1-1, with D maybe TRBD1 (5 bases). Germline V gene lookup returns CDR1 MGHRA and CDR2 YSYEKL. CDR3 length: 18 residues. Trimming pared 0 bases from V and 3 bases from J, leaving 20 bases between. The CDR3 loop reads CASSQDKAGGGGDTEAFF. The CDR3 DNA is TGCGCCAGCAGCCAAGATAAGGCGGGAGGAGGAGGGGACACTGAAGCTTTCTTT.

V and J are TRBV29-1 and TRBJ1-1; no reliable D call. Germline-derived CDR1 and CDR2 are SQVTM and ANQGSEA. Between the trimmed V and J ends, which lost 4 bases and 2 bases, there was a span of 17 bases. This CDR3 has 15 amino acids. CDR3 nucleotides: TGCAGCGTTGCCCTGATGGTGGCCAAAAACACTGAAGCTTTCTTT. It specifies CSVALMVAKNTEAFF.

The chain combines TRBV11-2 with TRBJ2-5; D not certain. V dropped 5 bases and J dropped 5 bases, with 15 bases sitting between them. Germline assignment: CDR1 SGHAT and CDR2 FQNNGV. The CDR3 totals 14 residues. The CDR3 region has the DNA TGTGCCAGCAGCCCTGGCATGGTGGCTGAGACCCAGTACTTC. Translated, it gives CASSPGMVAETQYF.

The chain is built from TRBV7-2 and TRBJ2-7, with 7 bases aligning to TRBD1. CDR3 length equals 14 residues. Germline V gives CDR1 SGHTA, CDR2 FQGNSA. V trimming: 0 bases; J trimming: 4 bases; junction bases outside the gene matches: 3. The CDR3 protein is CASSLATTGYEQYF. As DNA, the CDR3 is TGTGCCAGCAGCTTAGCCACGACAGGGTACGAGCAGTACTTC.

The chain carries TRBV28 and TRBJ2-7, with 9 positions matching TRBD1. Unmatched junction bases numbered 9, after V lost 8 bases and J lost 4 bases. CDR1 is MDHEN and CDR2 is SYDVKM in the germline V gene. The CDR3 consists of 14 residues. Here the CDR3 reads CASLGDRAVYEQYF. CDR3 nucleotide sequence: TGTGCCAGCCTCGGGGACAGGGCAGTATACGAGCAGTACTTC.

V and J are TRBV3-1 (or the pseudogene TRBV3-2) and TRBJ2-5, with a tentative D call TRBD2 (6 bases). Trimming removed 1 base from V and 4 bases from J, with 13 bases in between. This CDR3 is built from 15 residues. Germline V gene data show CDR1 as LGHDT and CDR2 as YNNKEL (reference sequence). The chain's CDR3 is CASSQAGTLRETQYF. CDR3 coding DNA: TGTGCCAGCAGCCAAGCCGGGACTCTTCGAGAGACCCAGTACTTC.

The rearrangement joins TRBV5-1 to TRBJ2-7; 10 bases line up with TRBD1. Germline CDR1 SGHRS, CDR2 YFSETQ. CDR3 length: 16 residues. Unmatched junction bases numbered 6, after V lost 0 bases and J lost 3 bases. The CDR3: CASSLGGQGSVYEQYF. DNA of the CDR3: TGCGCCAGCAGCTTGGGGGGACAGGGGTCGGTCTACGAGCAGTACTTC.

The genes are TRBV11-3 and TRBJ2-7; 7 nucleotides line up with TRBD2. Germline V gives CDR1 SGHNT, CDR2 YENEEA. The CDR3 consists of 14 residues. The J segment lost 4 bases and the V segment lost 4 bases, leaving 7 bases of the junction unmatched. The CDR3 spells CASSSRGGPYEQYF. For the CDR3, the DNA is TGTGCCAGCAGCTCGAGGGGAGGGCCATACGAGCAGTACTTC.

This chain joins TRBV6-5 and TRBJ2-1; TRBD1 agrees at 7 bases. J gave up 9 bases and V 4 bases, and 15 bases lay outside the gene matches. Germline lookup yields CDR1 MNHEY and CDR2 SVGAGI. The CDR3 loop spans 16 amino acids. The CDR3, as DNA: TGTGCCAGCAGTTCTCCCTCACGGAAGAGACAGGGTGAGCAGTTCTTC. As protein: CASSSPSRKRQGEQFF.

The rearrangement links TRBV6-5 to TRBJ2-1, with TRBD1 matching over 9 bases. CDR3 size: 15 residues. Germline loops: CDR1 MNHEY, CDR2 SVGAGI. The trim removed 2 bases at V and 6 bases at J, leaving 5 bases unmatched. The CDR3 spells CASSYGTGRANEQFF. The CDR3 DNA is TGTGCCAGCAGTTACGGGACAGGGAGGGCCAATGAGCAGTTCTTC.